The 3 T cell receptor beta chains reported below all come from one sample, sequenced in a study of blood T cells in healthy people across ages. With a J-beta primer mix and a sample-barcoded 5' primer, a second PCR ran about 7 to 11 cycles. TCRdb re-called the 5' RACE reads with MiXCR, one entry per CDR3 protein. In the table there are 950,000 to 1,200,000 distinct CDR3 sequences, less than 45% of which are singletons. What was sequenced was blood. These TCRs come from a man younger than 30 in good health.

This clonotype appeared a few times. This chain joins TRBV20-1 and TRBJ2-1, with a weak D call TRBD2 (5 bases). Deletions cut 6 bases from V and 3 bases from J, with 24 bases between. The CDR3 is 17 amino acids. The V gene's germline CDR1 is DFQATT and CDR2 SNEGSKA (reference sequence). Here the CDR3 reads CSATDRRRGLNYNEQFF. The CDR3 bases are TGCAGTGCAACAGACCGGCGCCGAGGACTTAACTACAATGAGCAGTTCTTC.

This clonotype occurred a few times. This chain joins TRBV5-1 and TRBJ2-5; tentatively, D is TRBD1 (6 bases). V lost 4 bases and J 1 base, leaving 17 bases between the germline ends. The germline CDR1 and CDR2 sequences are SGHRS and YFSETQ. The CDR3 consists of 16 residues. The CDR3 bases are TGCGCCAGCAGCATCTCAAGCCAGGGGCCCCAAGAGACCCAGTACTTC. Protein: CASSISSQGPQETQYF.

The chain has TRBV7-9 and TRBJ2-1; tentative D call: TRBD1 (5 bases). There are 15 residues in the CDR3. Germline lookup yields CDR1 SEHNR and CDR2 FQNEAQ (reference sequence). V was shortened by 3 bases and J by 4 bases, with 13 bases between the two germline ends. CDR3 sequence: CASSFKVAGYNEQFF. CDR3 sequence (DNA): TGTGCCAGCAGCTTCAAAGTGGCAGGGTACAATGAGCAGTTCTTC.